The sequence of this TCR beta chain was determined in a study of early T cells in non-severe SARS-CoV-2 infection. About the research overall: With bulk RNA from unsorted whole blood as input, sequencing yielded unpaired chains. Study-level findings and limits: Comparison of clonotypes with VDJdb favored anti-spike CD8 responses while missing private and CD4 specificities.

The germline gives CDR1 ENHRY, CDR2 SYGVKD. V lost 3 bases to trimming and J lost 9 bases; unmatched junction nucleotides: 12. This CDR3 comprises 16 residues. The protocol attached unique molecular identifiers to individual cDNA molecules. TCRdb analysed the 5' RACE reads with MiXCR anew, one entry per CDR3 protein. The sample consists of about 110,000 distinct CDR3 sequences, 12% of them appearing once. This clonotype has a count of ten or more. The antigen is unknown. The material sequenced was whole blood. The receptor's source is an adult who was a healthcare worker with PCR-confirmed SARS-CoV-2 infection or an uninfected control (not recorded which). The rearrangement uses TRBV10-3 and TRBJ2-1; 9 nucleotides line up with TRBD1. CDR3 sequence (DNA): TGTGCCATCAGTGAACTTAGGACAGGGGCGTCCAGTGAGCAGTTCTTC. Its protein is CAISELRTGASSEQFF.